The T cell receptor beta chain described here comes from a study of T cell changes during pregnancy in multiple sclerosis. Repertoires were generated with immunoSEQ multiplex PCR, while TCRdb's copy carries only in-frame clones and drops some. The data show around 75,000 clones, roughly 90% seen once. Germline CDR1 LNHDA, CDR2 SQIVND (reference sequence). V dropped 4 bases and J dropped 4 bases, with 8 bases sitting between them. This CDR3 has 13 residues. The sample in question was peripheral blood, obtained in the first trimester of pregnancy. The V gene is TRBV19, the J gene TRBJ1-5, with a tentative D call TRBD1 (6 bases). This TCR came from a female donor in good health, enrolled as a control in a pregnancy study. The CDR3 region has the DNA TGTGCCAGTAGTACAGGGGCTAATCAGCCCCAGCATTTT. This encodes CASSTGANQPQHF.